These 32 T cell receptor beta chains originate from one sample sequenced in a study of blood T cell repertoires in COVID-19. Clones were sequenced by immunoSEQ multiplex PCR, and TCRdb holds only the in-frame ones, with some missing. The profile shows approximately 230,000 clones, around 86% of them singletons. Sequencing used peripheral blood. The receptors here all came from a man aged 25 to 45 who had recovered from COVID-19.

The chain carries TRBV5-1 and TRBJ2-5; 10 nucleotides line up with TRBD2. Germline V gene data show CDR1 as SGHRS and CDR2 as YFSETQ. V lost 0 bases and J lost 5; bases outside the gene matches: 10. The CDR3 consists of 17 residues. CDR3 DNA: TGCGCCAGCAGCTTGGGGCAGCGGGGGGGCCGAGAGGAGACCCAGTACTTC. This encodes CASSLGQRGGREETQYF. Full variable domain (outside the CDR3, taken from reference TRBV5-1 and TRBJ2-5): KAGVTQTPRYLIKTRGQQVTLSCSPISGHRSVSWYQQTPGQGLQFLFEYFSETQRNKGNFPGRFSGRQFSNSRSEMNVSTLELGDSALYLCASSLGQRGGREETQYFGPGTRLLVL.

The chain combines TRBV3-1 (or the pseudogene TRBV3-2) with TRBJ1-2; D is unclear. CDR1 LGHDT and CDR2 YNNKEL come from the germline V gene (reference sequence). There are 11 residues in the CDR3. V was cut by 4 bases and J by 6 bases, with 6 bases left in between. In DNA form, the CDR3 reads TGTGCCAGCAGCCCTAGCAATGGCTACACCTTC. It is translated as CASSPSNGYTF.

CDR3 bases: TGTGCCAGCAGCGGGGAGACAGGATACTCTGGAAACACCATATATTTT. It translates to CASSGETGYSGNTIYF. The chain has TRBV9 and TRBJ1-3, with D possibly being TRBD1 (6 bases). The CDR3 extends over 16 amino acids. Germline V gene lookup returns CDR1 SGDLS and CDR2 YYNGEE. Trimming took 3 bases from V and 0 from J, leaving 13 bases between them.

The chain couples TRBV3-1 (or the pseudogene TRBV3-2) to TRBJ2-3, with TRBD2 matching 12 bases. Germline assignment: CDR1 LGHDT and CDR2 YNNKEL (reference sequence). V trimming: 4 bases; J trimming: 5 bases; junction bases outside the gene matches: 13. This CDR3 has 18 residues. The DNA for the CDR3 is TGTGCCAGCAGCCCCCCTAGCGGGGGGGCCGGATGGGTAGATACGCAGTATTTT. Translation gives CASSPPSGGAGWVDTQYF.

The chain joins TRBV11-2 to TRBJ1-2, with no clear D. Per germline, CDR1 SGHAT and CDR2 FQNNGV. CDR3 size: 15 residues. V was trimmed by 5 bases and J by 6 bases, leaving 19 bases between them. The CDR3 sequence is CASSPHYTPSNGYTF. CDR3 bases: TGTGCCAGCAGCCCACATTATACCCCTTCGAATGGCTACACCTTC.

The rearrangement links TRBV19 to TRBJ1-1, with D tentatively TRBD1 (5 bases). Looked up from germline, CDR1 is LNHDA and CDR2 is SQIVND (reference sequence). V lost 2 bases, J lost 1 base, and 14 bases lay in between. The CDR3 length is 16 residues. CDR3 sequence: CASSIFLWTTNTEAFF. The CDR3 DNA sequence: TGTGCCAGTAGTATATTTTTGTGGACAACGAACACTGAAGCTTTCTTT.

This rearrangement joins TRBV6-5 to TRBJ1-6; unclear D gene. The germline V gene has CDR1 MNHEY and CDR2 SVGAGI. The CDR3 runs to 14 residues. V dropped 5 bases and J dropped 3 bases, with 8 bases sitting between them. As DNA, the CDR3 is TGTGCCAGCAGTCTACAGATCTATAATTCACCCCTCCACTTT. It yields the protein CASSLQIYNSPLHF.

In its sample, this clone was seen a few times. The chain employs TRBV5-4 and TRBJ1-3, with D tentatively TRBD1 (5 bases). The germline CDR1 and CDR2 sequences are SGHNT and YYREEE (reference sequence). The CDR3 covers 15 residues. Trimming left V 0 bases short and J 0 bases short, with 7 bases between. CDR3 in amino acids: CASSLAQGSGNTIYF. The CDR3 DNA reads as TGTGCCAGCAGCTTGGCCCAGGGCTCTGGAAACACCATATATTTT.

This chain connects TRBV7-8 to TRBJ2-7, with TRBD2 matching 7 bases. The CDR3 has 15 amino acids. Germline V CDR1 and CDR2: SGHVS, FQNEAQ. The trim removed 5 bases at V and 0 bases at J, leaving 7 bases unmatched. The CDR3 here is CASSGSGGDSYEQYF. The CDR3 region has the DNA TGTGCCAGCAGCGGGTCTGGGGGGGACTCCTACGAGCAGTACTTC.

The chain uses TRBV5-1 and TRBJ2-7; the D gene is possibly TRBD1 (6 bases). The germline CDR1 and CDR2 sequences are SGHRS and YFSETQ. The CDR3 has 15 amino acids. V dropped 0 bases and J dropped 3 bases, with 13 bases sitting between them. The CDR3 here is CASSLGGTFSYEQYF. CDR3 DNA sequence: TGCGCCAGCAGCTTGGGTGGGACATTCAGCTACGAGCAGTACTTC.

V gene TRBV6-5 combines with J gene TRBJ1-6; 9 bases map to TRBD1. This CDR3 region has 16 residues. V gave up 0 bases and J gave up 7 bases; unmatched junction bases: 4. Germline V gene data show CDR1 as MNHEY and CDR2 as SVGAGI. Written as DNA, the CDR3 is TGTGCCAGCAGTTACTCATCGGGACAGGGAAATTCACCCCTCCACTTT. Translating it yields CASSYSSGQGNSPLHF.

This chain links TRBV25-1 with TRBJ2-7; D may be TRBD2 (6 bases). Per the germline V gene, CDR1 is MGHDK and CDR2 is SYGVNS. This CDR3 region has 15 residues. The ends were cut back, 2 bases at V and 0 bases at J, with 11 bases in the middle. The CDR3 is CASSEPAGSSYEQYF. In DNA, the CDR3 is TGTGCCAGCAGTGAACCGGCGGGGAGCTCCTACGAGCAGTACTTC.

This clone was counted between two and nine times. V gene TRBV5-8 combines with J gene TRBJ1-2; 7 nucleotides match TRBD1. This CDR3 is 14 amino acids long. J lost 7 bases, V lost 2 bases, and 8 bases had no gene match. Per germline, CDR1 SGHTS and CDR2 YDEGEE. CDR3 region: CASSLLDRSFGYTF. DNA for the CDR3: TGTGCCAGCAGCTTACTGGACAGGTCGTTTGGCTACACCTTC. Variable domain in full (rest from reference TRBV5-8 and TRBJ1-2): EAGVTQSPTHLIKTRGQQATLRCSPISGHTSVYWYQQALGLGLQFLLWYDEGEERNRGNFPPRFSGRQFPNYSSELNVNALELEDSALYLCASSLLDRSFGYTFGSGTRLTVV.

V usage is TRBV5-1 and J usage is TRBJ1-1, with 9 bases aligning to TRBD1. Germline loops: CDR1 SGHRS, CDR2 YFSETQ. The CDR3 totals 14 residues. After removal of 4 bases from V and 4 bases from J, the junction contained 5 bases not matched to a gene. The CDR3 nucleotides read TGCGCCAGCAGCCGCGGACAGGGGAGCACTGAAGCTTTCTTT. Residues: CASSRGQGSTEAFF.

This clone was found a few times. This chain links TRBV7-2 with TRBJ1-4; TRBD1 matches at 8 bases. The CDR3 contains 13 residues. The germline V gene encodes CDR1 SGHTA and CDR2 FQGNSA. Losses at the gene ends were 6 bases for V and 8 bases for J; bases not matched to a gene: 5. In DNA form, the CDR3 reads TGTGCCAGCAGACTGACAGGGGACGAAAAACTGTTTTTT. Encoded protein: CASRLTGDEKLFF.

The chain has TRBV5-4 and TRBJ2-7; D call uncertain. V was cut by 3 bases and J by 5 bases, with 6 bases left in between. The germline V gene has CDR1 SGHNT and CDR2 YYREEE (reference sequence). CDR3 length equals 11 residues. CDR3 sequence: CASSSQHEQYF. The CDR3 DNA follows: TGTGCCAGCAGCTCACAGCACGAGCAGTACTTC.

The chain recombines TRBV13 with TRBJ2-2, with TRBD1 identical over 10 bases. V gave up 6 bases and J gave up 7 bases; unmatched junction bases: 5. The germline CDR1 and CDR2 sequences are PRHDT and FYEKMQ (reference sequence). CDR3 length equals 14 residues. CDR3 DNA: TGTGCCAGCAGTCGACAGGGGGCCGGCGGGGAGCTGTTTTTT. This sequence encodes CASSRQGAGGELFF.

The chain recombines TRBV29-1 with TRBJ2-5; D may be TRBD2 (7 bases). V lost 2 bases, J lost 4 bases, and 14 bases lay in between. This CDR3 has 14 amino acids. Germline V gene sequence: CDR1 SQVTM, CDR2 ANQGSEA. CDR3 amino acids: CSVERGGARETQYF. The CDR3 nucleotides are TGCAGCGTTGAAAGGGGGGGGGCCAGAGAGACCCAGTACTTC. Looking up the rest from reference TRBV29-1 and TRBJ2-5 gives the full variable domain: SAVISQKPSRDICQRGTSLTIQCQVDSQVTMMFWYRQQPGQSLTLIATANQGSEATYESGFVIDKFPISRPNLTFSTLTVSNMSPEDSSIYLCSVERGGARETQYFGPGTRLLVL.

The CDR3 DNA sequence: TGCGCCAGCAGGTACAACCAGGGTACTCAACAGCCCCAGCATTTT. Translated: CASRYNQGTQQPQHF. The chain links TRBV4-1 to TRBJ1-5; tentatively, D is TRBD1 (5 bases). The CDR3 loop spans 15 amino acids. CDR1 and CDR2 (germline): MGHRA, YSYEKL. The V gene lost 6 bases and the J gene lost 7 bases, with 19 bases spanning the gap.

V usage is TRBV11-3 and J usage is TRBJ2-1; unclear D gene. Per the germline V gene, CDR1 is SGHNT and CDR2 is YENEEA. The CDR3 extends over 13 amino acids. V lost 5 bases and J lost 0, with 5 bases in between. DNA of the CDR3: TGTGCCAGCAGCCCCCACTCCTACAATGAGCAGTTCTTC. Amino acids: CASSPHSYNEQFF.

This chain uses TRBV24-1 with TRBJ2-5; 7 bases fit TRBD2. Germline CDR1 and CDR2: KGHDR and SFDVKD. The CDR3 spans 16 residues. The V and J ends lost 0 bases and 3 bases, in that order; junction bases with no gene match: 6. DNA for the CDR3: TGTGCCACCAGTGATTTGACGGGGGGTTCGAAAGAGACCCAGTACTTC. Its protein product is CATSDLTGGSKETQYF.

The rearrangement links TRBV24-1 to TRBJ2-7; 8 nucleotides line up with TRBD1. Trimming at V came to 3 bases and at J to 6 bases, leaving 6 bases not matched to a gene. CDR1 is KGHDR and CDR2 is SFDVKD in the germline V gene. This CDR3 spans 14 amino acids. In DNA, the CDR3 is TGTGCCACCAGTGATCTTAGGACAGGGCGCGAGCAGTACTTC. It codes for CATSDLRTGREQYF.

The genes are TRBV15 and TRBJ2-1, with unresolved D. The CDR3 has 16 residues. The ends were cut back, 0 bases at V and 5 bases at J, with 14 bases in the middle. Germline-derived CDR1 and CDR2 are LNHNV and YYDKDF (reference sequence). CDR3 in DNA: TGTGCCACCAGCAGAGAAGCGTACGGCAAGAACAATGAGCAGTTCTTC. Amino acids: CATSREAYGKNNEQFF.

J is TRBJ2-7 and V is TRBV4-1; D is ambiguous. From germline, CDR1 is MGHRA and CDR2 YSYEKL. V lost 0 bases, J lost 9 bases, and 12 bases lay in between. The length of the CDR3 is 13 residues. CDR3 residues: CASSQDLQATQYF. CDR3 coding DNA: TGCGCCAGCAGCCAAGATCTCCAGGCCACGCAGTACTTC.

Details on this clone: An end of the junction differs from the germline gene, which may be a read error. V is TRBV5-1 and J is TRBJ2-5; 8 nucleotides match TRBD2. CDR1 and CDR2 from the germline V gene are SGHRS and YFSETQ. This CDR3 comprises 13 residues. The CDR3 is CARSAGGVETQYF. The CDR3 bases are TGCGCCCGCAGCGCCGGGGGGGTAGAGACCCAGTACTTC.

The chain uses TRBV6-4 and TRBJ2-2; 9 bases fit TRBD2. V lost 0 bases, J lost 7 bases, and 3 bases stayed unmatched. The CDR3 has 15 residues. Germline V gene lookup returns CDR1 MRHNA and CDR2 SNTAGT. Here the CDR3 DNA reads TGTGCCAGCAGTGACTCTAGCGGGGGCAGCGGGGAGCTGTTTTTT. It encodes CASSDSSGGSGELFF.

This chain joins TRBV7-9 and TRBJ2-2; perhaps TRBD2 as D (6 bases). V lost 5 bases and J lost 4, with 17 bases in between. The CDR3 spans 16 residues. Germline V CDR1 and CDR2: SEHNR, FQNEAQ (reference sequence). CDR3 protein: CASSRPGGAFTGELFF. The CDR3 region has the DNA TGTGCCAGCAGCCGCCCTGGAGGGGCTTTCACCGGGGAGCTGTTTTTT.

The chain joins TRBV4-3 to TRBJ2-7; tentatively, D is TRBD1 (7 bases). Germline CDR1 and CDR2: LGHNA and YSLEER. The CDR3 extends over 18 amino acids. V was clipped by 0 bases and J by 2 bases, with 20 bases between them. The CDR3 DNA reads TGCGCCAGCAGCCAAGAAATTCCGCGGGGACAGTACACCTACGAGCAGTACTTC. This gives the protein CASSQEIPRGQYTYEQYF.

This chain connects TRBV5-1 to TRBJ1-2; 9 bases align to TRBD1. V gave up 0 bases and J gave up 4 bases; unmatched junction bases: 1. Germline CDR1 and CDR2: SGHRS and YFSETQ. The CDR3 is 14 amino acids. The CDR3 DNA follows: TGCGCCAGCAGCTTGGAGGGACAGGGCTATGGCTACACCTTC. This translates into CASSLEGQGYGYTF.

This clone was seen a handful of times. The chain joins TRBV7-6 to TRBJ2-7, with D possibly being TRBD2 (5 bases). The CDR3 is 13 residues long. Germline V lookup: CDR1 SGHVS, CDR2 FNYEAQ. Trimming removed 2 bases at V and 6 bases at J, with 11 bases between. The DNA for the CDR3 is TGTGCCAGCAGCTTAAGCAGCGGCGGCGAGCAGTACTTC. The encoded protein is CASSLSSGGEQYF. Based on the CDR3 plus reference TRBV7-6 and TRBJ2-7, the full variable domain is GAGVSQSPRYKVTKRGQDVALRCDPISGHVSLYWYRQALGQGPEFLTYFNYEAQQDKSGLPNDRFSAERPEGSISTLTIQRTEQRDSAMYRCASSLSSGGEQYFGPGTRLTVT.

This clone was recorded at least ten times. V usage is TRBV6-2 or TRBV6-3 and J usage is TRBJ2-2; 8 positions match TRBD2. Germline trimming cut 4 bases from V and 3 bases from J; bases unmatched to any gene: 4. Germline values: CDR1 MNHEY, CDR2 SVGEGT. The CDR3 is made up of 15 amino acids. This CDR3 is CASSSERGHTGELFF. CDR3 bases: TGTGCCAGCAGTTCCGAGCGGGGGCACACCGGGGAGCTGTTTTTT.

This rearrangement joins TRBV19 to TRBJ1-5; 7 nucleotides match TRBD1. The V gene end was trimmed by 6 bases and the J gene end by 7 bases; junction bases not matched to a gene: 9. Looked up from germline, CDR1 is LNHDA and CDR2 is SQIVND (reference sequence). The CDR3 has 14 residues. The CDR3 DNA reads as TGTGCCAGTAGGAGCCCGACAGGGACCCAGCCCCAGCATTTT. Translated, it gives CASRSPTGTQPQHF.